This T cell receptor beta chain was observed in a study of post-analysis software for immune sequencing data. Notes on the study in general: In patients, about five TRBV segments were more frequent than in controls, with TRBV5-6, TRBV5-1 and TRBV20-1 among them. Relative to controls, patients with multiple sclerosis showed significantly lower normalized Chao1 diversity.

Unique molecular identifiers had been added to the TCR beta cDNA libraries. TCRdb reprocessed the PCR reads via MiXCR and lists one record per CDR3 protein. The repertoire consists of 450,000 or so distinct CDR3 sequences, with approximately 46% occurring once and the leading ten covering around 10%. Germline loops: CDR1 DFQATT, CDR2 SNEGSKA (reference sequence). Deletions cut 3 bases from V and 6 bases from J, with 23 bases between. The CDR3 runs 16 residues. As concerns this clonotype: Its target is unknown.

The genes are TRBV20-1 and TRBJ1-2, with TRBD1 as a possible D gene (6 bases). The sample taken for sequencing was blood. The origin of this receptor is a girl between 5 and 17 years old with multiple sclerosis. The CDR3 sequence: CSASIWEGGDRDGYTF. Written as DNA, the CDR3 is TGCAGTGCTAGTATTTGGGAGGGGGGGGATCGGGATGGCTACACCTTC.